This T cell receptor (beta chain) was captured by sequencing in a study of cytomegalovirus exposure and HLA in healthy donors (dated by TCRdb to between 2016 and 2019). Study-level background: An earlier analysis of roughly 630 of the donors reported about 290 Gb of sequence data and 100 million to 130 million unique TCR beta sequences from some 180 million T cells. Typing coverage varied by locus: roughly 629-630 donors for A, B, C, DRB1 and DQB1; roughly 500 for DQA1; over 600 for DPA1; 400 to 480 for DPB1. A later genetic analysis took genome-wide SNP genotypes for 398 of the 666 donors and used that subset as a discovery cohort. Donor age, sex, ethnicity and CMV serostatus were compiled alongside the repertoire data. Across under 500 genotyped donors of the cohort, an average of approximately 240,000 unique TCR beta nucleotide sequences per donor were sequenced, and roughly 17% of those sequences were non-productive. To decide whether each TCR beta V gene segment behaved as functional or pseudogenic, an earlier analysis of approximately 620 of the donors relied on high-throughput TCR beta sequencing. The study used immunosequencing to profile the T cell repertoires of approximately 690 subjects and linked those repertoires to cytomegalovirus serostatus. HLA typing covered class I and class II loci at four-digit resolution. Among the roughly 400 genotyped donors, roughly 80% belonged to the genetic ancestry cluster associated with self-reported Caucasian donors. Every discovery cohort repertoire had been produced on one sequencing platform. In the later analysis, no new phenotypic data were used to find candidate immune exposures; instead, reliance was placed on TCR beta sequences and their occurrence across donors. Roughly 290 gigabases of sequencing data and around 85 million unique TCR sequences made up an early release that covered under 750 HLA-typed donors. In addition to the first cohort of 666 subjects, a separate validation cohort of 120 different subjects was used. Several DR-DQ haplotypes were handled as single units for association and clustering because linkage in the cohort was strong. The aim of the study was to test whether cataloging public T cell receptors could identify signatures of past pathogen exposure. To study patterns of TCR occurrence, a later analysis re-analyzed previously published TCR beta repertoires from hundreds of donors and added high-resolution HLA genotyping. The study combined high-throughput TCR immunosequencing, statistical association of individual TCRs with disease status, and machine learning to predict cytomegalovirus infection status. The full study reports these points: A cluster of highly shared sequence variants was judged likely to represent a technical artifact of the sequencing pipeline. In a later analysis, TCR association rates were found to vary across HLA loci, with the most associated TCRs seen for DRB1 alleles and the fewest for HLA-C alleles. HLA typing was unavailable for some donors at each locus, so association tests used only the typed subset. CMV serostatus was the only immune exposure information available for the cohort. A later analysis reported that several top co-occurrence clusters appeared linked to parvovirus B19, influenza, CMV and Epstein-Barr virus. Most CMV-associated TCR beta chains appeared to be HLA-restricted in a later analysis, and the HLA associations seemed to be driven largely by CMV exposure. According to a later genetic analysis, donors in an Asian-associated ancestry cluster had fewer N-insertions in productive TCRs than the roughly 700-donor mean. Because counts were too low, around 18 rarely observed V segments, including chromosome 9 orphons, were left out of the earlier analysis of over 550 of the donors. The classifier was reported to diagnose cytomegalovirus status with high specificity and sensitivity in both the original and validation cohorts. A few of the identified cytomegalovirus-associated TCR beta chains were confirmed in vitro to be specific for cytomegalovirus antigens. The study listed 164 TCR beta chains as associated with cytomegalovirus. An earlier analysis of roughly 570 of the donors showed that most TCR beta V segments appeared in productive rearrangements either about 87% or about 30% of the time, which broadly matched IMGT annotations. Correlated functional status among segregating V segments might reflect linkage disequilibrium, but an unknown experimental factor could not be ruled out. A later analysis associated 15,000 or so TCR beta sequences with specific HLA alleles at a false discovery rate of 0.05. The cohort was sequenced for TCR beta chains only, and without alpha or paired-chain data the features that could be detected were limited. It was suggested by the authors that the approach could potentially be generalized to other disease states and immunological phenotypes. The 87-base-pair reads could not distinguish some IMGT-functional V segments, including TRBV6-2 and TRBV6-3, so those segments were excluded. Across donors, most TCR sequences were observed very rarely, whereas some public TCRs were present in many individuals. Roughly uniform sequencing depth across donors was assumed in presence/absence analyses, although this assumption may not hold. A later analysis found that HLA-associated TCR beta chains were more clonally expanded and had lower generation probabilities than equally common non-associated chains. A further reported finding was that TCR beta sequences accurately predicted the HLA-A and HLA-B alleles for most subjects in the first cohort. When HLA alleles, especially DR and DQ, strongly co-occurred, attributing TCR associations to individual alleles was difficult. V-gene and J-gene trimming of TCR beta chains was associated with a missense DCLRE1C variant in a later genetic analysis, and the association was replicated in an independent cohort.

The cohort consisted of some 730 healthy bone marrow donors. Cohort members were all nominally healthy when sampled, although unrecorded immune exposures were likely present. The donor was CMV seropositive and belonged to the group of 250 to 300 seropositive cohort members. Every donor gave a peripheral blood sample, and the peripheral blood mononuclear cells from that sample were used for TCR beta sequencing. Genomic DNA extraction from the blood cell samples was performed with the Qiagen DNeasy Blood Extraction Kit. From the germline V gene, CDR1 is KGHSH and CDR2 is LQKENI. V was cut back by 0 bases and J by 12 bases, leaving a gap of 9 bases between them. Counted from cysteine to phenylalanine, this CDR3 has 12 amino acids. Of all the DNA, just the CDR3 is kept, 36 bases in frame from base 1. A remark on this clone: Its antigen is not yet known. Nothing much larger sits one base from this clone, and base qualities are not available.

Libraries were constructed by the immunoSEQ multiplex PCR assay. For the multiplex PCR, a mixture combining 60 forward primers for TCR Vbeta segments and 13 reverse primers for TCR Jbeta segments was used. The CDR3 region of rearranged TCR beta genes was amplified from genomic DNA with a multiplex PCR assay. Amplified TCR beta libraries were sequenced as 87-base-pair reads on the Illumina HiSeq System. Per the authors' processing: A later analysis tallied roughly 76 million unique TCR beta chains across the 666 repertoires, and about 12 million of those chains were shared by two or more donors. Raw reads were error-corrected and collapsed into unique sequences with a nearest-neighbor algorithm that merged closely related sequences to remove PCR and sequencing errors. V, D and J gene segments were assigned by aligning CDR3 sequences to IMGT reference sequences. Each retained sequence needed at least a six-nucleotide match to both a V gene segment and a J gene segment. A rearrangement was called productive if the CDR3 had no stop codons and remained in frame with V and J, and every other rearrangement was called non-productive. Following IMGT convention, CDR3 was defined as the stretch from the second conserved V-encoded cysteine up to the conserved J-encoded phenylalanine. Sequences without an unambiguous match to a single V gene segment were excluded from the earlier analysis of about 640 of the donors. In an earlier analysis of several hundred of the donors, V segments were called functional above 56.7% productive rearrangements and were called segregating when the between-donor standard deviation exceeded 5%. To diagnose cytomegalovirus status from the catalog of TCR beta chain sequences, a statistical classification framework was built. In a later analysis, TCR nucleotide sequences were compared against IMGT/GENE-DB human TR gene sequences so that V and J genes could be assigned. The TCRdist pipeline was used in a later analysis to assign CDR3 sequences and most-parsimonious VDJ recombination scenarios. In a later analysis, each TCR beta chain was defined by its CDR3 amino acid sequence together with its V-gene family, and reads lacking a unique V-gene family were excluded. In a later analysis, 500 to 650 highly shared, low-generation-probability nucleotide sequences were removed to address suspected cross-contamination and a sequencing artifact. In a later analysis, a clonal expansion index for each public chain was calculated from normalized within-repertoire ranks of inferred template counts. In a later analysis, generation probabilities were computed using a VDJ recombination model fitted to out-of-frame rearrangements, and the results were checked against IGoR. A later analysis scored TCR-TCR, TCR-HLA and TCR-CMV co-occurrence with hypergeometric tests, applying a repertoire-size bias correction to TCR pairs. In a later analysis, false discovery rates were estimated by permuting HLA or CMV assignments 20 times. A later analysis grouped co-occurring TCRs with DBSCAN, adding TCRdist sequence similarity when clustering within HLA-allele-positive subsets. Repertoires with fewer than 30,000 or more than 120,000 public chains were left out of co-occurrence clustering, as were four to six repertoires with anomalous nucleotide sharing. The table was pulled from immuneACCESS by TCRdb, which kept in-frame rearrangements only. Such tables lose some clones; where checked, under half of the loss comes from unresolved V genes, and the rest has no known cause. That table furnishes V, J and clone size, whereas the DNA furnished D and trimming. The sample table holds 150,000 to 200,000 clones, of which less than 90% were seen once. The ten largest clones capture around 6.5% of the sample.

Sample: PBMCs. This clonotype was sampled from a male donor in good health and CMV-seropositive. Here the chain combines TRBV18 and TRBJ2-1, and perhaps TRBD2 as D gene, on 5 matching bases. The CDR3 region: CASSPPEGRQFF. The DNA sequence reads TGTGCCAGCTCACCACCTGAGGGAAGGCAGTTCTTC. When the CDR3 is completed using the reference TRBV18 and TRBJ2-1 genes on either side, the full variable domain is NAGVMQNPRHLVRRRGQEARLRCSPMKGHSHVYWYRQLPEEGLKFMVYLQKENIIDESGMPKERFSAEFPKEGPSILRIQQVVRGDSAAYFCASSPPEGRQFFGPGTRLTVL.